What follows describes a single TCR beta chain. Its antigen is unknown. Trimming cost V 7 bases and J 5 bases, with 12 bases left between them. Germline lookup yields CDR1 MGHRA and CDR2 YSYEKL. The CDR3 runs to 13 residues. Assay: immunoSEQ multiplex PCR; the TCRdb copy retains only in-frame clones and omits some. The sample records fewer than 110,000 clones, about 85% being singletons. This record comes from a study of T cell responses to AZD1222 COVID-19 vaccine. Study results and limitations: Clonal diversity may have been underestimated, and the donors were mostly white British, with more females than males.

The rearrangement joins TRBV4-1 to TRBJ2-1, with D unclear. Sequenced material: peripheral blood, taken on day 0 of AZD1222 vaccination. The clonotype comes from an adult in good health. CDR3 in DNA: TGCGCCAGCAACCTATACCGGGACAATGAGCAGTTCTTC. Its translation: CASNLYRDNEQFF.